The source of this TCR beta chain is a study of T cell responses to AZD1222 COVID-19 vaccine. From germline, CDR1 is GTSNPN and CDR2 SVGIG (reference sequence). V dropped 4 bases and J dropped 5 bases, with 18 bases sitting between them. CDR3 length: 14 amino acids. Concerning this clone: Its antigen is still unknown.

Whole-study findings and limits: Repertoire sampling happened only post peak T cell response. Vaccine-associated CD4 TCRs ranged over spike, dominating at 160-218 and 743-854. The study found Spike-specific TCR breadth and depth rose after two AZD1222 doses. It should be noted that donors were predominantly white British and more often female, and clonal diversity was possibly underestimated.

Measured with immunoSEQ multiplex PCR; TCRdb has only the in-frame clones, and not every one. The sample consists of about 120,000 clones, roughly nine tenths of them appearing once. Here the sequenced sample was peripheral blood, taken on day 0 of AZD1222 vaccination. The rearrangement joins TRBV30 to TRBJ2-7, with D perhaps matching TRBD2 (7 bases). The source is an adult in good health. CDR3 protein: CAWNPGGLGHEQYF. The CDR3 nucleotides read TGTGCCTGGAATCCGGGGGGCCTCGGACACGAGCAGTACTTC.